These 7 T cell receptor beta chains originate from one sample sequenced in a study of STAT5B mutations in CD4+ large granular lymphocyte leukemia. Assay used: immunoSEQ multiplex PCR; TCRdb lists only in-frame clones, some missing. The table includes fewer than 35,000 clones, roughly 74% detected once. Material for sequencing was CD4+ T cells from blood buffy coats. All receptors derive from a human donor in good health.

V and J are TRBV30 and TRBJ2-3; tentatively, D is TRBD1 (6 bases). Germline values: CDR1 GTSNPN, CDR2 SVGIG (reference sequence). The ends were cut back, 4 bases at V and 3 bases at J, with 11 bases in the middle. The CDR3 has 13 amino acids. CDR3: CAWKGEWTDTQYF. The CDR3 DNA is TGTGCCTGGAAGGGGGAATGGACAGATACGCAGTATTTT. The full variable domain, completed using reference TRBV30 and TRBJ2-3, is SQTIHQWPATLVQPVGSPLSLECTVEGTSNPNLYWYRQAAGRGLQLLFYSVGIGQISSEVPQNLSASRPQDRQFILSSKKLLLSDSGFYLCAWKGEWTDTQYFGPGTRLTVL.

CDR3 residues: CASSLAPASVQFF. In DNA form, the CDR3 reads TGTGCCAGCAGCTTAGCCCCGGCTAGCGTCCAGTTCTTC. The rearrangement uses TRBV7-2 and TRBJ2-1; possibly TRBD2 for D (6 bases). Trimming took 0 bases from V and 13 from J, leaving 13 bases between them. The CDR3 loop spans 13 amino acids. Germline V gives CDR1 SGHTA, CDR2 FQGNSA.

The chain uses TRBV6-1 and TRBJ2-5, with D unresolved. The V gene lost 0 bases and the J gene lost 11 bases, with 10 bases spanning the gap. The germline gives CDR1 MNHNS, CDR2 SASEGT. The CDR3 is 12 amino acids. DNA of the CDR3: TGTGCCAGCAGTGAAGCGCGGCGCAGGCAGTACTTC. Translation: CASSEARRRQYF.

The V gene is TRBV20-1, the J gene TRBJ2-1, with 14 positions matching TRBD2. This CDR3 is built from 11 residues. Germline V CDR1 and CDR2: DFQATT, SNEGSKA (reference sequence). V trimming: 5 bases; J trimming: 16 bases; junction bases outside the gene matches: 4. CDR3 sequence reads: CSAWTSGGHFF. Written as DNA, the CDR3 is TGCAGTGCTTGGACTAGCGGGGGGCACTTCTTC.

The genes are TRBV5-4 and TRBJ2-3, with 10 bases aligning to TRBD2. Looked up from germline, CDR1 is SGHNT and CDR2 is YYREEE (reference sequence). V was clipped by 2 bases and J by 5 bases; unmatched bases: 5. The CDR3 is 15 residues long. In DNA form, the CDR3 reads TGTGCCAGCAGCTTCTTAGCGGGAGGCGGAGATACGCAGTATTTT. Encoded protein: CASSFLAGGGDTQYF.

V gene TRBV7-6 combines with J gene TRBJ1-6; 7 nucleotides line up with TRBD1. CDR1 SGHVS and CDR2 FNYEAQ come from the germline V gene. J was trimmed by 8 bases and V by 0 bases; bases with no gene match: 7. The CDR3 contains 16 residues. The CDR3 sequence is CASSLAGRTGHSPLHF. In nucleotides, the CDR3 is TGTGCCAGCAGCTTAGCGGGACGGACAGGCCATTCACCCCTCCACTTT.

The V gene is TRBV28, the J gene TRBJ1-1; 10 bases are a match to TRBD1. The CDR3 covers 15 residues. V lost 3 bases, J lost 11 bases, and 12 bases stayed unmatched. The germline CDR1 and CDR2 sequences are MDHEN and SYDVKM. Here the CDR3 DNA reads TGTGCCAGCAGTTTCCGCGGGACAGGGGTCTTTGCGGCTTTCTTT. This sequence encodes CASSFRGTGVFAAFF.